These 20 T cell receptor beta chains share one sample of origin, sequenced in a study of spatial heterogeneity in lung cancer. Specified time point: blood at routine non-recurrence follow-up after resection. Whole RNA, isolated from tumor, nontumor lung or frozen PBMC, was sequenced without prior sorting. From the 5' RACE reads, TCRdb called clonotypes with MiXCR, one entry per CDR3 protein. The table has about 120,000 distinct CDR3 sequences, 10% to 15% seen once; the top ten hold over 15%. The sequenced sample was PBMCs, obtained at follow-up. The receptors stem from a male donor with early-stage non-small cell lung cancer.

This clonotype was detected ten times or more. The chain combines TRBV5-5 with TRBJ1-5, with D possibly being TRBD1 (6 bases). The CDR3 has 14 amino acids. Between the trimmed V and J ends, which lost 3 bases and 0 bases, there was a span of 7 bases. CDR1 SGHKS and CDR2 YYEKEE come from the germline V gene (reference sequence). The CDR3 is CASSYRDSNQPQHF. Written as DNA, the CDR3 is TGTGCCAGCAGCTACAGGGATAGCAATCAGCCCCAGCATTTT.

This clonotype was recorded at least ten times. This chain links TRBV27 with TRBJ1-6; tentative D call: TRBD1 (6 bases). Trimming pared 6 bases from V and 9 bases from J, leaving 15 bases between. The CDR3 length is 14 residues. Germline V lookup: CDR1 MNHEY, CDR2 SMNVEV (reference sequence). CDR3 protein: CASRPSTGISPLHF. CDR3 in DNA: TGTGCCAGCAGACCTTCAACAGGGATTTCACCCCTCCACTTT.

This clonotype was observed a single time. The V and J genes are TRBV9 and TRBJ2-7; 10 bases are shared with TRBD2. This CDR3 contains 17 residues. Germline V gives CDR1 SGDLS, CDR2 YYNGEE. The V segment lost 0 bases and the J segment 0 bases; nucleotides outside the gene matches: 6. CDR3 nucleotides: TGTGCCAGCAGCGTAGGTAGCGGGGGGCGTTACTCCTACGAGCAGTACTTC. Its translation: CASSVGSGGRYSYEQYF. Together with reference TRBV9 and TRBJ2-7, the CDR3 gives the full variable domain: DSGVTQTPKHLITATGQRVTLRCSPRSGDLSVYWYQQSLDQGLQFLIQYYNGEERAKGNILERFSAQQFPDLHSELNLSSLELGDSALYFCASSVGSGGRYSYEQYFGPGTRLTVT.

This clonotype was observed many times. The rearrangement joins TRBV7-2 to TRBJ2-3, with D perhaps matching TRBD2 (6 bases). Germline CDR1 reads SGHTA; CDR2 reads FQGNSA. The CDR3 contains 13 residues. V was cut by 5 bases and J by 2 bases, with 8 bases left in between. Here the CDR3 reads CASSRDFTDTQYF. CDR3 bases: TGTGCCAGCAGCCGGGACTTCACAGATACGCAGTATTTT.

The chain couples TRBV7-9 to TRBJ2-7; D is undetermined. Germline V CDR1 and CDR2: SEHNR, FQNEAQ (reference sequence). This CDR3 has 14 residues. The V gene lost 2 bases and the J gene lost 0 bases, with 8 bases spanning the gap. CDR3 region: CASSLQQSSYEQYF. The CDR3 DNA reads as TGTGCCAGCAGCTTACAACAGAGCTCCTACGAGCAGTACTTC.

This clonotype was seen just once. The chain is built from TRBV3-1 and TRBJ2-1, with D unresolved. CDR3 size: 16 residues. In germline, CDR1 is LGHDT, CDR2 YNNKEL (reference sequence). V lost 4 bases and J lost 4, with 17 bases in between. Written as DNA, the CDR3 is TGTGCCAGCAGCCCGGCCTCGGGCGGAGCTTACAATGAGCAGTTCTTC. Amino acids: CASSPASGGAYNEQFF.

This clonotype was picked up many times. The chain employs TRBV7-2 and TRBJ1-5; D not certain. The V end lost 1 base, the J end lost 0 bases, and 4 bases lay between the germline ends. This CDR3 is built from 14 residues. Germline V gene data show CDR1 as SGHTA and CDR2 as FQGNSA. DNA for the CDR3: TGTGCCAGCAGCTTAGACAATAGCAATCAGCCCCAGCATTTT. It codes for CASSLDNSNQPQHF.

This clonotype has ten or more counts. CDR3 nucleotide sequence: TGTGCCAGCAGCCAAGAGACGGTTCCGTATAGCAATCAGCCCCAGCATTTT. Translation: CASSQETVPYSNQPQHF. This chain connects TRBV4-2 to TRBJ1-5; no reliable D call. Trimming took off 0 bases at V and 0 bases at J, with 12 bases between the two ends. The germline CDR1 and CDR2 sequences are LGHNA and YNFKEQ. CDR3 size: 17 residues.

Many counts were recorded for this clonotype. The rearrangement joins TRBV28 to TRBJ2-5; tentative D call: TRBD2 (6 bases). The CDR3 runs 14 residues. Germline CDR1 MDHEN, CDR2 SYDVKM. Trimming pared 5 bases from V and 5 bases from J, leaving 15 bases between. The CDR3 nucleotides read TGTGCCAGCAGTCCCCCAGCCCGGGGGGAGACCCAGTACTTC. Protein product: CASSPPARGETQYF.

This clonotype was observed a single time. A much bigger clone sits one base away, suggesting this may be a read error. The genes are TRBV4-1 and TRBJ1-5; perhaps TRBD1 as D (5 bases). Looked up from germline, CDR1 is MGHRA and CDR2 is YSYEKL. This CDR3 comprises 16 residues. This CDR3 is CASSQDFGGGNQPQHF. DNA for the CDR3: TGCGCCAGCAGCCAAGATTTTGGGGGTGGCAACCAGCCCCAGCATTTT.

This clonotype showed up just a few times. The rearrangement uses TRBV7-2 and TRBJ1-1, with unresolved D. The ends were cut back, 4 bases at V and 6 bases at J, with 12 bases in the middle. The CDR3 is 13 residues long. The germline V gene has CDR1 SGHTA and CDR2 FQGNSA. In DNA, the CDR3 is TGTGCCAGCAGCTCGCTTGGTCATGCTGAAGCTTTCTTT. Encoded protein: CASSSLGHAEAFF.

This clonotype was recorded many times. J is TRBJ1-5 and V is TRBV19; D is undetermined. The CDR3 is 14 amino acids. Germline values: CDR1 LNHDA, CDR2 SQIVND (reference sequence). Trimming left V 5 bases short and J 3 bases short, with 11 bases between. CDR3 coding DNA: TGTGCCAGTAGTCTGAGAGGCTCCAATCAGCCCCAGCATTTT. Amino acid sequence: CASSLRGSNQPQHF.

This clonotype was observed a few times. The V gene is TRBV7-6, the J gene TRBJ2-3, with D possibly matching TRBD1 (5 bases). This CDR3 has 14 residues. Germline V lookup: CDR1 SGHVS, CDR2 FNYEAQ. Trimming cost V 2 bases and J 6 bases, with 12 bases left between them. The CDR3 spells CASSLLRGTDTQYF. CDR3 DNA sequence: TGTGCCAGCAGCTTACTTAGGGGAACCGATACGCAGTATTTT.

This clonotype has ten or more counts. This chain uses TRBV3-1 with TRBJ1-5; TRBD1 aligns across 8 bases. V was pared by 4 bases and J by 4 bases, with 9 bases of the junction left unmatched. The CDR3 spans 16 residues. Germline V lookup: CDR1 LGHDT, CDR2 YNNKEL (reference sequence). CDR3 amino acids: CASSRRDRLRNQPQHF. The CDR3 DNA reads TGTGCCAGCAGCCGTCGGGACAGGTTGAGGAATCAGCCCCAGCATTTT.

This clonotype was counted at least ten times. The chain employs TRBV7-9 and TRBJ2-1, with 8 bases that match TRBD1. The CDR3 totals 14 residues. The V and J ends lost 2 bases and 7 bases, in that order; junction bases with no gene match: 4. The germline gives CDR1 SEHNR, CDR2 FQNEAQ (reference sequence). The CDR3 sequence: CASSLRQGANEQFF. CDR3 DNA sequence: TGTGCCAGCAGCTTAAGGCAGGGGGCTAATGAGCAGTTCTTC. The full variable domain, completed using reference TRBV7-9 and TRBJ2-1, is DTGVSQNPRHKITKRGQNVTFRCDPISEHNRLYWYRQTLGQGPEFLTYFQNEAQLEKSRLLSDRFSAERPKGSFSTLEIQRTEQGDSAMYLCASSLRQGANEQFFGPGTRLTVL.

V gene TRBV2 combines with J gene TRBJ2-7; 8 bases agree with TRBD2. V gave up 6 bases and J gave up 2 bases; unmatched junction bases: 6. Germline V gene data show CDR1 as SNHLY and CDR2 as FYNNEI. There are 14 residues in the CDR3. The CDR3 spells CASRSTSGPYEQYF. CDR3 sequence (DNA): TGTGCCAGCAGGTCTACTAGCGGACCCTACGAGCAGTACTTC.

The chain combines TRBV7-2 with TRBJ1-4, with a possible D match to TRBD1 (5 bases). Germline CDR1 and CDR2: SGHTA and FQGNSA. The germline V and J ends were trimmed by 2 bases and 7 bases, with 20 bases remaining between them. This CDR3 region has 17 residues. This chain's CDR3 is CASSLISRGGSFEKLFF. The CDR3 nucleotides are TGTGCCAGCAGCTTAATTTCGAGGGGAGGATCTTTTGAAAAACTGTTTTTT. Together with reference TRBV7-2 and TRBJ1-4, the CDR3 gives the full variable domain: GAGVSQSPSNKVTEKGKDVELRCDPISGHTALYWYRQSLGQGLEFLIYFQGNSAPDKSGLPSDRFSAERTGGSVSTLTIQRTQQEDSAVYLCASSLISRGGSFEKLFFGSGTQLSVL.

There are many counts of this clonotype. The chain has TRBV28 and TRBJ2-1; possible D gene TRBD1, 8 bases. Germline values: CDR1 MDHEN, CDR2 SYDVKM. The V end lost 6 bases, the J end lost 8 bases, and 14 bases lay between the germline ends. The CDR3 is made up of 13 amino acids. The CDR3 protein is CASRLQGGDEQFF. The CDR3 nucleotides read TGTGCCAGCAGGTTACAGGGGGGGGATGAGCAGTTCTTC.

This chain uses TRBV12-5 with TRBJ1-2; D ambiguous. Trimming took 3 bases from V and 2 from J, leaving 13 bases between them. The germline CDR1 and CDR2 sequences are LGHNT and FRNRAP. CDR3 size: 15 residues. This CDR3 is CASGFLAESNYGYTF. In DNA, the CDR3 is TGTGCTAGTGGTTTCCTCGCAGAATCCAACTATGGCTACACCTTC.

This clonotype was recorded many times. CDR3 in DNA: TGCAGTGCCCCGATAGAGGAGCTCTATGGCTACACCTTC. Translation: CSAPIEELYGYTF. V and J are TRBV20-1 and TRBJ1-2; D call uncertain. The CDR3 contains 13 residues. Deletions cut 6 bases from V and 4 bases from J, with 15 bases between. Germline CDR1 and CDR2: DFQATT and SNEGSKA (reference sequence).